This entry lists 18 T cell receptor beta chains sequenced from one sample in a study of T cell clones after liver transplantation. TCRdb's copy holds only in-frame clones and misses some; the assay was immunoSEQ multiplex PCR. The sample includes tens of thousands of clones, 80% to 85% of them seen just once. This specimen was CD4+ T cells from blood, taken just over 45 months after liver transplant. These receptors came from a human patient who received a liver transplant. A share of the T cells may be of graft donor origin.

This sequence joins TRBV19 and TRBJ2-3; 8 nucleotides align to TRBD1. The CDR3 has 16 amino acids. Germline loops: CDR1 LNHDA, CDR2 SQIVND (reference sequence). The trim removed 3 bases at V and 3 bases at J, leaving 8 bases unmatched. CDR3 nucleotide sequence: TGTGCCAGTAGTATGTATGGGACAGGCTCAACAGATACGCAGTATTTT. This gives the protein CASSMYGTGSTDTQYF.

The chain recombines TRBV5-6 with TRBJ2-5; 12 bases are shared with TRBD2. The length of the CDR3 is 17 residues. The germline CDR1 and CDR2 sequences are SGHDT and YYEEEE. Unmatched junction bases numbered 9, after V lost 1 base and J lost 5 bases. CDR3 in amino acids: CASSLKLAGGVIETQYF. The CDR3, as DNA: TGTGCCAGCAGCTTGAAACTAGCGGGAGGAGTGATCGAGACCCAGTACTTC. The whole variable domain, filled in from reference TRBV5-6 and TRBJ2-5, reads DAGVTQSPTHLIKTRGQQVTLRCSPKSGHDTVSWYQQALGQGPQFIFQYYEEEERQRGNFPDRFSGHQFPNYSSELNVNALLLGDSALYLCASSLKLAGGVIETQYFGPGTRLLVL.

The rearrangement joins TRBV19 to TRBJ2-3; D gene ambiguous. In germline, CDR1 is LNHDA, CDR2 SQIVND (reference sequence). V was shortened by 1 base and J by 2 bases, with 7 bases between the two germline ends. The CDR3 has 14 amino acids. The CDR3 region is CASSIVGITDTQYF. In DNA, the CDR3 is TGTGCCAGTAGTATAGTTGGGATCACAGATACGCAGTATTTT.

This chain links TRBV19 with TRBJ1-5, with 10 bases that match TRBD1. The V gene's germline CDR1 is LNHDA and CDR2 SQIVND (reference sequence). The CDR3 loop spans 13 amino acids. J was trimmed by 7 bases and V by 5 bases; bases with no gene match: 2. DNA of the CDR3: TGTGCCAGTAGTCGGGACAGGGGACAGCCCCAGCATTTT. This encodes CASSRDRGQPQHF.

This chain joins TRBV5-1 and TRBJ2-3; the match to TRBD2 covers 8 bases. Germline CDR1 reads SGHRS; CDR2 reads YFSETQ. Trimming at V came to 0 bases and at J to 4 bases, leaving 7 bases not matched to a gene. The CDR3 is 16 amino acids. Here the CDR3 reads CASSLVAGGASDTQYF. CDR3 DNA sequence: TGCGCCAGCAGCTTGGTGGCGGGAGGAGCGTCAGATACGCAGTATTTT.

The genes are TRBV19 and TRBJ2-3, with 8 bases aligning to TRBD2. V dropped 8 bases and J dropped 6; count of bases not matched to a gene: 16. Germline assignment: CDR1 LNHDA and CDR2 SQIVND (reference sequence). The CDR3 is made up of 16 amino acids. The CDR3 reads CASSMLAGTLRDTQYF. The CDR3 DNA reads as TGTGCCAGTTCCATGCTAGCGGGTACCCTTCGGGATACGCAGTATTTT.

The V and J genes are TRBV5-1 and TRBJ1-1; D not resolved. The germline V and J ends were trimmed by 5 bases and 7 bases, with 18 bases remaining between them. The V gene's germline CDR1 is SGHRS and CDR2 YFSETQ. CDR3 length: 14 amino acids. The CDR3 DNA is TGCGCCAGCAGTCGGGGTGAGTCCCCAAATGAAGCTTTCTTT. This codes for CASSRGESPNEAFF.

J is TRBJ2-6 and V is TRBV28, with 10 bases identical to TRBD1. This CDR3 region has 18 residues. Trimming cost V 5 bases and J 1 base; bases outside gene matches: 8. Per the germline V gene, CDR1 is MDHEN and CDR2 is SYDVKM. The CDR3 region is CASSLRQGASSGANVLTF. In DNA form, the CDR3 reads TGTGCCAGCAGTCTCCGACAGGGGGCATCGTCTGGGGCCAACGTCCTGACTTTC. The full variable domain, its missing parts supplied by reference TRBV28 and TRBJ2-6, is DVKVTQSSRYLVKRTGEKVFLECVQDMDHENMFWYRQDPGLGLRLIYFSYDVKMKEKGDIPEGYSVSREKKERFSLILESASTNQTSMYLCASSLRQGASSGANVLTFGAGSRLTVL.

V usage is TRBV18 and J usage is TRBJ1-5, with D possibly TRBD1 on 5 matching bases. The germline V and J ends were trimmed by 3 bases and 6 bases, with 15 bases remaining between them. The CDR3 loop spans 15 amino acids. The germline CDR1 and CDR2 sequences are KGHSH and LQKENI. The CDR3 DNA is TGTGCCAGCTCACCTTCCCTTGGGGGAGGTCAGCCCCAGCATTTT. This encodes CASSPSLGGGQPQHF. The whole variable domain, filled in from reference TRBV18 and TRBJ1-5, reads NAGVMQNPRHLVRRRGQEARLRCSPMKGHSHVYWYRQLPEEGLKFMVYLQKENIIDESGMPKERFSAEFPKEGPSILRIQQVVRGDSAAYFCASSPSLGGGQPQHFGDGTRLSIL.

This rearrangement joins TRBV6-5 to TRBJ1-5; no firm D call. This CDR3 comprises 13 residues. V lost 4 bases and J lost 7, with 11 bases in between. Germline loops: CDR1 MNHEY, CDR2 SVGAGI. CDR3: CASSWVDGQPQHF. The CDR3 bases are TGTGCCAGCAGTTGGGTGGACGGGCAGCCCCAGCATTTT.

The chain uses TRBV7-2 and TRBJ2-3; D remains unclear. This CDR3 is 12 amino acids long. Germline V gene sequence: CDR1 SGHTA, CDR2 FQGNSA. V was shortened by 5 bases and J by 5 bases, with 8 bases between the two germline ends. The CDR3, as DNA: TGTGCCAGCAGCCCCTTTCTAGATACGCAGTATTTT. Encoded protein: CASSPFLDTQYF.

The chain joins TRBV28 to TRBJ1-4, with TRBD1 as a possible D gene (6 bases). Germline V gene data show CDR1 as MDHEN and CDR2 as SYDVKM. The CDR3 loop spans 15 amino acids. V lost 5 bases and J 0 bases, leaving 10 bases between the germline ends. The CDR3 here is CASSPGQTTNEKLFF. CDR3 sequence (DNA): TGTGCCAGCAGTCCGGGACAAACAACTAATGAAAAACTGTTTTTT.

This clone was seen just once. V gene TRBV6-5 combines with J gene TRBJ1-1; D gene uncertain. V lost 0 bases to trimming and J lost 8 bases, with 13 bases between them. The CDR3 extends over 14 amino acids. Germline CDR1 reads MNHEY; CDR2 reads SVGAGI. The CDR3 loop is CASSYSRLVTEAFF. For the CDR3, the DNA is TGTGCCAGCAGTTACTCGAGGTTGGTGACGGAAGCTTTCTTT.

The V and J genes are TRBV11-3 and TRBJ2-3; D is uncertain. V was pared by 5 bases and J by 5 bases, with 11 bases between. Per germline, CDR1 SGHNT and CDR2 YENEEA. The CDR3 is 13 amino acids. The CDR3 loop reads CASSHGILDTQYF. CDR3 DNA: TGTGCCAGCAGCCACGGAATTTTAGATACGCAGTATTTT.

The chain joins TRBV5-1 to TRBJ2-2; 7 bases agree with TRBD1. The CDR3 runs 16 residues. Per germline, CDR1 SGHRS and CDR2 YFSETQ. V dropped 2 bases and J dropped 2; count of bases not matched to a gene: 6. The CDR3 protein is CASSFWTGLNTGELFF. CDR3 coding DNA: TGCGCCAGCAGCTTTTGGACAGGCCTTAACACCGGGGAGCTGTTTTTT.

The rearrangement links TRBV11-2 to TRBJ2-5; possible D gene TRBD1, 6 bases. CDR1 is SGHAT and CDR2 is FQNNGV in the germline V gene. The CDR3 totals 14 residues. Trimming stripped 1 base from V and 5 bases from J, with 11 bases between. CDR3 protein: CASSLGQGRETQYF. CDR3 nucleotide sequence: TGTGCCAGCAGCTTAGGCCAGGGGCGGGAGACCCAGTACTTC.

CDR3 sequence (DNA): TGTGCCAGCAGCTTAAATTTGGCCCTCCCAGATACGCAGTATTTT. Translated: CASSLNLALPDTQYF. The chain links TRBV7-3 to TRBJ2-3, with unresolved D. This CDR3 is 15 amino acids long. The germline gives CDR1 SGHTA, CDR2 FQGTGA. V dropped 1 base and J dropped 4 bases, with 12 bases sitting between them.

This clone was seen only once. One end of the junction is discordant with germline, which a read error may explain. The chain combines TRBV7-2 with TRBJ1-2; D perhaps matches TRBD1 (5 bases). The CDR3 consists of 14 residues. Looked up from germline, CDR1 is SGHTA and CDR2 is FQGNSA. The CDR3 spells CASSPGRDDYGYTF. The CDR3 DNA is TGTGCCAGCAGCCCCGGGCGGGACGACTATGGTTACACCTTC.